Listed below are T cell receptor beta chains from one sample, sequenced in a study of T-cell memory formation after mild COVID-19. Using its own MiXCR run on the 5' RACE reads, TCRdb lists one record per CDR3 protein. The sample lists roughly 52,000 distinct CDR3 sequences, roughly 7% seen once, with 1.4% in the top ten. The sample taken for sequencing was PBMCs or a T cell subset sorted from them (not recorded which). These receptor sequences come from a man in his late teens or twenties who had mild COVID-19 (a few samples of this study predate the infection). Cell type and time point are not known. CDR3s include the opening cysteine and the closing phenylalanine or tryptophan. Fields, in order: clone size, V gene, J gene, D gene, CDR3 protein, CDR3 DNA. The D gene is left open where the match is weak. Not all rows give a size; the values are once, few, many and, for expanded clones, a class.

many,TRBV24-1,TRBJ2-1,.,CATSDVGGHWDEQFF,TGTGCCACCAGTGATGTGGGGGGGCATTGGGATGAGCAGTTCTTC
.,TRBV5-1,TRBJ2-2,.,CASSLAGGQAGELFF,TGCGCCAGCAGCTTGGCCGGGGGCCAGGCCGGGGAGCTGTTTTTT
many,TRBV20-1,TRBJ1-2,.,CSAIGATLGGYTF,TGCAGTGCTATAGGAGCAACTCTCGGCGGCTACACCTTC
.,TRBV27,TRBJ2-2,TRBD1,CASSLAGTVNTGELFF,TGTGCCAGCAGCCTGGCAGGGACAGTCAACACCGGGGAGCTGTTTTTT
few,TRBV5-1,TRBJ2-7,TRBD1,CASSSGTGRSYEQYF,TGCGCCAGCAGCTCTGGGACAGGACGATCCTACGAGCAGTACTTC
.,TRBV4-3,TRBJ2-3,TRBD2,CASSQDLWTSGGARTDTQYF,TGCGCCAGCAGCCAAGATCTTTGGACTAGCGGGGGGGCGCGCACAGATACGCAGTATTTT
many,TRBV7-9,TRBJ2-1,TRBD2,CASTPPGLAGTEQFF,TGTGCCAGTACCCCCCCGGGACTAGCGGGGACTGAGCAGTTCTTC
many,TRBV12-3/TRBV12-4,TRBJ2-2,.,CASSFTISGELFF,TGTGCCAGCAGTTTCACCATTTCCGGGGAGCTGTTTTTT
few,TRBV7-3,TRBJ1-2,TRBD1,CASSSTGGGYGYTF,TGTGCCAGCAGTTCAACAGGGGGCGGCTATGGCTACACCTTC
few,TRBV12-3/TRBV12-4,TRBJ2-2,TRBD1,CASSLTGQAGELFF,TGTGCCAGCAGTTTAACGGGACAGGCCGGGGAGCTGTTTTTT
many,TRBV5-1,TRBJ2-7,.,CASSLGAYEQYF,TGCGCCAGCAGCTTGGGGGCCTACGAGCAGTACTTC
.,TRBV7-2,TRBJ2-2,TRBD1,CASSDGTGSTGELFF,TGTGCCAGCAGCGACGGGACAGGGTCAACCGGGGAGCTGTTTTTT
few,TRBV18,TRBJ2-7,TRBD2,CASSPGLATDYEQYF,TGTGCCAGCTCGCCGGGACTAGCGACCGACTACGAGCAGTACTTC
medium-sized,TRBV6-5,TRBJ2-3,.,CASSTLDDTQYF,TGTGCCAGCAGTACACTAGATGATACGCAGTATTTT
many,TRBV4-1,TRBJ1-1,.,CASSQLGGTEAFF,TGCGCCAGCAGCCAACTCGGGGGCACTGAAGCTTTCTTT
many,TRBV6-5,TRBJ2-3,TRBD2,CASRASGGATDTQYF,TGTGCCAGCAGAGCTAGCGGGGGGGCCACAGATACGCAGTATTTT
.,TRBV15,TRBJ2-2,.,CATRSDRPNTGELFF,TGTGCCACCAGATCTGACAGACCGAACACCGGGGAGCTGTTTTTT
medium-sized,TRBV7-6,TRBJ2-1,.,CASSLVAGSYNEQFF,TGTGCCAGCAGCTTAGTCGCAGGCTCCTACAATGAGCAGTTCTTC
few,TRBV7-2,TRBJ1-6,.,CASSPDNSPLHF,TGTGCCAGCAGCCCTGATAATTCACCCCTCCACTTT
.,TRBV11-2,TRBJ2-3,TRBD2,CASSLGPTSGGSQYF,TGTGCCAGCAGCTTAGGCCCGACTAGCGGGGGTTCGCAGTATTTT
few,TRBV10-3,TRBJ2-7,TRBD1,CAISPDRERSEQYF,TGTGCCATCAGCCCGGACAGGGAACGCTCCGAGCAGTACTTC
.,TRBV4-1,TRBJ2-3,.,CASSQEAGPSTDTQYF,TGCGCCAGCAGCCAAGAGGCTGGACCTAGCACAGATACGCAGTATTTT
many,TRBV6-5,TRBJ1-1,.,CASSYRAGSTEAFF,TGTGCCAGCAGTTACCGGGCCGGGAGCACTGAAGCTTTCTTT
few,TRBV20-1,TRBJ2-1,TRBD2,CSASVLGLAGVNEQFF,TGCAGTGCTAGTGTCCTTGGACTAGCTGGAGTGAATGAGCAGTTCTTC
.,TRBV7-9,TRBJ1-1,.,CASSIGGHTEAFF,TGTGCCAGCAGCATCGGGGGACACACTGAAGCTTTCTTT
.,TRBV19,TRBJ2-5,TRBD1,CASSGTGVETQYF,TGTGCCAGTAGTGGGACAGGGGTAGAGACCCAGTACTTC
few,TRBV7-2,TRBJ2-2,TRBD1,CASSLRGTGAGTGELFF,TGTGCCAGCAGCTTAAGGGGGACAGGGGCTGGCACCGGGGAGCTGTTTTTT
.,TRBV7-9,TRBJ2-1,.,CASSPEQGGARYNEQFF,TGTGCCAGCAGCCCCGAACAGGGAGGGGCGAGGTACAATGAGCAGTTCTTC
.,TRBV9,TRBJ1-3,.,CASSSLSGNTIYF,TGTGCCAGCAGCTCCTTGTCCGGAAACACCATATATTTT
many,TRBV2,TRBJ2-7,TRBD2,CASSEDPAGGREQYF,TGTGCCAGCAGTGAAGACCCAGCGGGGGGGCGCGAGCAGTACTTC
few,TRBV20-1,TRBJ1-3,.,CSARDRVTGNTIYF,TGCAGTGCTAGAGACAGAGTAACTGGAAACACCATATATTTT
many,TRBV5-8,TRBJ2-3,TRBD2,CASSLLAGGDTQYF,TGTGCCAGCAGCTTACTAGCGGGGGGAGATACGCAGTATTTT
few,TRBV2,TRBJ2-2,.,CASSEGYLNTGELFF,TGTGCCAGCAGTGAAGGCTACCTAAACACCGGGGAGCTGTTTTTT
few,TRBV4-2,TRBJ1-4,.,CASSQGRGNNEKLFF,TGTGCCAGCAGCCAAGGCCGGGGGAACAATGAAAAACTGTTTTTT
many,TRBV6-6,TRBJ2-2,TRBD2,CASRGGSANTGELFF,TGTGCCAGCCGCGGGGGGAGCGCGAACACCGGGGAGCTGTTTTTT
.,TRBV18,TRBJ1-1,.,CARSPIAGTEAFF,TGTGCCAGATCACCAATTGCAGGGACCGAAGCTTTCTTT
few,TRBV7-8,TRBJ2-7,.,CASSLSGSSYEQYF,TGTGCCAGCAGCTTATCGGGGAGTTCCTACGAGCAGTACTTC
few,TRBV15,TRBJ2-1,.,CATSPRASPDNEQFF,TGTGCCACCAGCCCTCGTGCTAGCCCCGACAATGAGCAGTTCTTC
many,TRBV7-2,TRBJ2-2,.,CASSARPATGELFF,TGTGCCAGCAGCGCGCGTCCCGCCACCGGGGAGCTGTTTTTT